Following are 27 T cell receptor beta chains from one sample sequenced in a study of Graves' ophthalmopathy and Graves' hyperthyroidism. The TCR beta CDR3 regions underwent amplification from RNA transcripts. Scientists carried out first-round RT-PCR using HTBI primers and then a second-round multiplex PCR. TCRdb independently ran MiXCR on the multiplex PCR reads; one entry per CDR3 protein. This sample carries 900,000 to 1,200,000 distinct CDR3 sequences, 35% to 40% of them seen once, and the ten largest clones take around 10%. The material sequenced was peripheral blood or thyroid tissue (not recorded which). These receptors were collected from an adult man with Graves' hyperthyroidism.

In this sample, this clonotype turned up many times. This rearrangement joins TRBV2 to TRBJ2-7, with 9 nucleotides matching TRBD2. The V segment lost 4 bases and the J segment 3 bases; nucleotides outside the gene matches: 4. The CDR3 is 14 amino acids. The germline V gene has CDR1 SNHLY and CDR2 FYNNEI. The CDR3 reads CASSGLAGDYEQYF. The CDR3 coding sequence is TGTGCCAGCAGTGGATTAGCGGGAGACTACGAGCAGTACTTC.

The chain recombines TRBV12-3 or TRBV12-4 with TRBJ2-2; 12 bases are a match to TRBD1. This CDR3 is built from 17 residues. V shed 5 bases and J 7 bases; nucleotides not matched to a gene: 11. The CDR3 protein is CASSPPTGQGAVGELFF. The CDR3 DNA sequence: TGTGCCAGCAGTCCCCCCACGGGACAGGGGGCGGTCGGGGAGCTGTTTTTT.

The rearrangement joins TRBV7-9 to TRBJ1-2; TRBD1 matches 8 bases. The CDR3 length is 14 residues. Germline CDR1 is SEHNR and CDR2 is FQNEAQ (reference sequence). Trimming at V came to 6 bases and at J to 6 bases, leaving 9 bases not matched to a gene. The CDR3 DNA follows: TGTGCCAGCAGACCGGACAGGGAGAAGGATGGCTACACCTTC. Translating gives CASRPDREKDGYTF.

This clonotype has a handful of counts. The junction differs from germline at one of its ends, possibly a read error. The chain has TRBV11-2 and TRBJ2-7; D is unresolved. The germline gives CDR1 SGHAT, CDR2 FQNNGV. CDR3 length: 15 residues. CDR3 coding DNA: TGCGCCAGCAGCCAAGATACCTACGTGCCTTACGAGCAGTACTTC. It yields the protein CASSQDTYVPYEQYF.

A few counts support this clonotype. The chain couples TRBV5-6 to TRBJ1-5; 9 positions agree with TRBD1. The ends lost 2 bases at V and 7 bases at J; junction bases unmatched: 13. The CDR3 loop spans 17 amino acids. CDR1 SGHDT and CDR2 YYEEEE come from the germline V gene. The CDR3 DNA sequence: TGTGCCAGCAGCTTATCTTTACGGGGACAGGGACGGCAGCCCCAGCATTTT. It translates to CASSLSLRGQGRQPQHF. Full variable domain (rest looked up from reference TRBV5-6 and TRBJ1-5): DAGVTQSPTHLIKTRGQQVTLRCSPKSGHDTVSWYQQALGQGPQFIFQYYEEEERQRGNFPDRFSGHQFPNYSSELNVNALLLGDSALYLCASSLSLRGQGRQPQHFGDGTRLSIL.

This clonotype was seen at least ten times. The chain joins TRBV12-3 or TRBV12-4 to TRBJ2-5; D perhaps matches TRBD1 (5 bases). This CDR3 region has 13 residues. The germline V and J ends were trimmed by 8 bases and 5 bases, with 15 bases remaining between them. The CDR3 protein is CASSSFRVETQYF. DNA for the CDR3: TGTGCCAGCTCCTCCTTCAGGGTTGAGACCCAGTACTTC.

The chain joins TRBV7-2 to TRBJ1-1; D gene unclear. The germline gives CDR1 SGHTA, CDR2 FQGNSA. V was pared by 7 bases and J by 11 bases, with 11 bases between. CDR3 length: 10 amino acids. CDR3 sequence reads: CASTRAGAFF. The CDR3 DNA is TGTGCCAGCACTCGTGCGGGGGCTTTCTTT.

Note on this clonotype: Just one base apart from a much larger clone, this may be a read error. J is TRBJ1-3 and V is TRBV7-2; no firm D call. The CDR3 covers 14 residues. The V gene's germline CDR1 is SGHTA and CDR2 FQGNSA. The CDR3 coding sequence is TGTGCCAGCAGCTTAGAAGACGAGAGAAACACCGTATATTTT. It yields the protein CASSLEDERNTVYF.

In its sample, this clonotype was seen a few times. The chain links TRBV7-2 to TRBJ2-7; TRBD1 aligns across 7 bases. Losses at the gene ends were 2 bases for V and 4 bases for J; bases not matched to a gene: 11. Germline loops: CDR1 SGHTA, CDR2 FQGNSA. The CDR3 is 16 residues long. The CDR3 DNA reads TGTGCCAGCAGCTTATGGTCGGGACAGAGGCGATACGAGCAGTACTTC. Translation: CASSLWSGQRRYEQYF.

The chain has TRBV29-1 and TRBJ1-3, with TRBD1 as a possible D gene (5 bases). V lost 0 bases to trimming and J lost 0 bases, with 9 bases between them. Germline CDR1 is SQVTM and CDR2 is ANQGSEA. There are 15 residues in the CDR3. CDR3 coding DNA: TGCAGCGTTGAAGATCGGGGGGGCTCTGGAAACACCATATATTTT. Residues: CSVEDRGGSGNTIYF.

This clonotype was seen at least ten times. Here the CDR3 DNA reads TGTGCCAGCGAGGGGACTGGGGCCAACGTCCTGACTTTC. Amino acid sequence: CASEGTGANVLTF. V gene TRBV9 combines with J gene TRBJ2-6; possibly TRBD1 or TRBD2 for D (5 bases each). Germline V gives CDR1 SGDLS, CDR2 YYNGEE. This CDR3 region has 13 residues. Trimming took off 7 bases at V and 2 bases at J, with 7 bases between the two ends.

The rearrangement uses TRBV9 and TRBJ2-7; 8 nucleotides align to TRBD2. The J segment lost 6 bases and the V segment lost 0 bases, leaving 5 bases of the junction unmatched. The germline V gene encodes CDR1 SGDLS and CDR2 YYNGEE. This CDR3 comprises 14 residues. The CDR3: CASSVGGLASEQYF. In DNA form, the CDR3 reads TGTGCCAGCAGCGTAGGAGGACTAGCTTCCGAGCAGTACTTC.

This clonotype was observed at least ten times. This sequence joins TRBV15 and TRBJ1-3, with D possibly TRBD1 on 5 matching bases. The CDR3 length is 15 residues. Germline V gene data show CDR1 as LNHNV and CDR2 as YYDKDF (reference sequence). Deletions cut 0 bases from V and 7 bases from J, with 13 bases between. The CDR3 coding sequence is TGTGCCACCAGCAGAGACAGCCTCTGGGGGAACACCATATATTTT. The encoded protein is CATSRDSLWGNTIYF.

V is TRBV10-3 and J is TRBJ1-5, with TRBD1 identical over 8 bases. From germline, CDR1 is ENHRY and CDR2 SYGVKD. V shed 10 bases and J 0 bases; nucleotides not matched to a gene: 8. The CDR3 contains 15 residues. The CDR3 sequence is CATSPGQDSNQPQHF. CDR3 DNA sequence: TGTGCCACCAGCCCGGGACAGGATAGCAATCAGCCCCAGCATTTT.

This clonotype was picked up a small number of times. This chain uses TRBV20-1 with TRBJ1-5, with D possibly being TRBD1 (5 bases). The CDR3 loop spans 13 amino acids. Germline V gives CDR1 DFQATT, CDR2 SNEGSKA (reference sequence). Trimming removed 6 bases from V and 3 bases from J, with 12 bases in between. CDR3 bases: TGCAGTGCGCGAGACAGAAACAATCAGCCCCAGCATTTT. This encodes CSARDRNNQPQHF.

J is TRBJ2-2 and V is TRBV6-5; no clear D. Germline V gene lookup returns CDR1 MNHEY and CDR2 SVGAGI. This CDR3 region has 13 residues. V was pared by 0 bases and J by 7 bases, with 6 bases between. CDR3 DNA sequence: TGTGCCAGCAGTTACTCCTTAGGCGGGGAGCTGTTTTTT. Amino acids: CASSYSLGGELFF.

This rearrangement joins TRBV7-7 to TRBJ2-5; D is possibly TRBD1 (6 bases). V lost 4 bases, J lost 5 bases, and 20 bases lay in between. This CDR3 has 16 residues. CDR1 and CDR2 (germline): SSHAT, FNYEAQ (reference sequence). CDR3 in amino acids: CASSSPKFGGIETQYF. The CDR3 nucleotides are TGTGCCAGCAGCTCACCTAAGTTTGGGGGCATTGAGACCCAGTACTTC.

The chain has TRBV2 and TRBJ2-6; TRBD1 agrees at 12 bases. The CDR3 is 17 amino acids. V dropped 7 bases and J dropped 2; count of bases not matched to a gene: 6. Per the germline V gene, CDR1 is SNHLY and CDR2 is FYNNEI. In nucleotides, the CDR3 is TGTGCCAGCATGCCGGGACAGGGGGCGGCTGGGGCCAACGTCCTGACTTTC. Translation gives CASMPGQGAAGANVLTF.

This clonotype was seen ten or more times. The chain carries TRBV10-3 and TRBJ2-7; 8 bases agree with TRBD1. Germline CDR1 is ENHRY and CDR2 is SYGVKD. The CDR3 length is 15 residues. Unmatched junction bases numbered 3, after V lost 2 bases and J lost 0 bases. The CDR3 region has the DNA TGTGCCATCAGTGAGCCCGGACAGGGCTCCTACGAGCAGTACTTC. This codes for CAISEPGQGSYEQYF.

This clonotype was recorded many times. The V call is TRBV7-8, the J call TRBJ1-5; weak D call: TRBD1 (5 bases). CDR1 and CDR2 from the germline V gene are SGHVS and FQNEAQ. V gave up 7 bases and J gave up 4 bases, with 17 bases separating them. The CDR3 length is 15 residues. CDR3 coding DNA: TGTGCCAGCACCTCATCCGGGGGGTCTAATCAGCCCCAGCATTTT. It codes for CASTSSGGSNQPQHF.

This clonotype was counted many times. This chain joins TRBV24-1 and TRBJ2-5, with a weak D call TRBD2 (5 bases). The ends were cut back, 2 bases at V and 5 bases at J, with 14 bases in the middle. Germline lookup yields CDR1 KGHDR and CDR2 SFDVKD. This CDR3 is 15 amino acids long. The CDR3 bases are TGTGCCACCAGTGATTCCGGGTCCCGCGGGGAGACCCAGTACTTC. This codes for CATSDSGSRGETQYF.

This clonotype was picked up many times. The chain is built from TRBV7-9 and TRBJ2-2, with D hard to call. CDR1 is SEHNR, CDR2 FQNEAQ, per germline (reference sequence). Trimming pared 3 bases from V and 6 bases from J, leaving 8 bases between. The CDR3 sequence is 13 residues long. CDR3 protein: CASSFHGAGELFF. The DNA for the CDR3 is TGTGCCAGCAGCTTTCATGGGGCCGGGGAGCTGTTTTTT.

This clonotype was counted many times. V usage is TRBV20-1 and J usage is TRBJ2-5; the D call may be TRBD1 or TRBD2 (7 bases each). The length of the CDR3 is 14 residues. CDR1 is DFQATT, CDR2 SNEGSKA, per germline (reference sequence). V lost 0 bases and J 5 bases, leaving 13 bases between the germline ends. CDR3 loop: CSARDRQGGETQYF. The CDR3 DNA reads TGCAGTGCTAGAGATCGACAGGGAGGGGAGACCCAGTACTTC.

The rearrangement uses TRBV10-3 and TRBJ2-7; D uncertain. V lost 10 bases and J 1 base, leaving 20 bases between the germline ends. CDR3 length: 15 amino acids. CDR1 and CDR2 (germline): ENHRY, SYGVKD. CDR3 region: CASSSASTRSYEQYF. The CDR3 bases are TGTGCCAGCAGCTCAGCCTCTACCAGATCCTACGAGCAGTACTTC.

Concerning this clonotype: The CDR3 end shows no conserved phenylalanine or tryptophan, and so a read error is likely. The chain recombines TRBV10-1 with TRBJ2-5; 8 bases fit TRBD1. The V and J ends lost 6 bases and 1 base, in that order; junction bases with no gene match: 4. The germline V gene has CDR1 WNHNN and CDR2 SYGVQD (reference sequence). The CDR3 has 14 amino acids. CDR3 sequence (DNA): TGCGCCAGCAGCCGGGACAGGTCCCAAGAGACCCAGTACCTC. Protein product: CASSRDRSQETQYL.

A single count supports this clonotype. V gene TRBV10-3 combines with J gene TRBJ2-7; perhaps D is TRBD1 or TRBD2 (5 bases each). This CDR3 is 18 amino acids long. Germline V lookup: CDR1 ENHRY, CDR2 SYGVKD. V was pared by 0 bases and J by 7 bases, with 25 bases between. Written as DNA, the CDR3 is TGTGCCATCAGTGAGTCGGTGTGGTCAGGGAGCCGGGCGTCGGAGCAGTACTTC. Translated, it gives CAISESVWSGSRASEQYF.

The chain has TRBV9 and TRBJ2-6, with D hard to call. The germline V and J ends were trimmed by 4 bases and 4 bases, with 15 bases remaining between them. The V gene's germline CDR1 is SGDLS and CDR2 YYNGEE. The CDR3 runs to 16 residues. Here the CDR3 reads CASSQGQAPGANVLTF. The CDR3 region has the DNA TGTGCCAGCAGCCAAGGTCAGGCACCCGGGGCCAACGTCCTGACTTTC.